This paragraph covers one T cell receptor (beta chain) sequence. Its antigen remains unidentified. The data are from a study of shared clonotypes between healthy human individuals. Overall study findings and caveats: Represented diversity (both genetic and exposure-history) was limited by the small number of donors.

Sequencing used immunoSEQ multiplex PCR; TCRdb keeps in-frame clones, though not all of them. Seen here are around 440,000 clones, roughly four fifths observed once, and the top ten hold about 11%. This CDR3 is built from 16 residues. V was pared by 5 bases and J by 5 bases, with 13 bases of the junction left unmatched. Germline CDR1 and CDR2: SGHTA and FQGNSA. The sequenced material came from PBMCs. This TCR came from a middle-aged woman in good health. Some clones in this sample may be carry-over from other donors' samples. The chain carries TRBV7-2 and TRBJ2-5, with TRBD2 matching over 8 bases. The CDR3 here is CASSRTGTRFGETQYF. The CDR3 DNA is TGTGCCAGCAGCAGAACCGGGACTAGGTTTGGGGAGACCCAGTACTTC.